A selection of T cell receptor beta chains follows, all from one sample in a study of PD-L1 blockade in urothelial cancer. TCRdb keeps only in-frame clones here, not all; method: immunoSEQ multiplex PCR. The sample holds approximately 110,000 clones, about 85% seen once. Sequences were derived from PBMCs, sampled around atezolizumab (anti-PD-L1) treatment. These receptors were obtained from a man aged 45-65 years with urothelial cancer. Both conserved end residues are trimmed from each CDR3.

TRBJ2-1 TRBV5-6 ASSLVASSSYNEQF
TRBJ1-5 TRBV5-1 ASSLDYDQPQH
TRBJ2-5 TRBV5-1 ASSPDREEGETQY
TRBJ2-2 TRBV30 ACSASGRGTGELF
TRBJ2-3 TRBV2 ASTRRRSRGTDTQY
TRBJ2-3 TRBV6-6 ASSSGRAGAKDTQY
TRBJ2-1 TRBV5-1 ASSRTGLAGAYNEQF
TRBJ2-3 TRBV15 ATSSTGGLTDTQY
TRBJ2-3 TRBV2 ASNGLAGTDTQY
TRBJ1-2 TRBV5-1 ASSLEPFNYGYT
TRBJ1-3 TRBV6-1 ASSDTPSSGNTIY
TRBJ1-2 TRBV7-3 ASSPPRDYGYT
TRBJ1-1 TRBV2 ASSEAAGMNTEAF
TRBJ2-3 TRBV18 ASSIAGGETDTQY
TRBJ2-5 TRBV9 ASSPPPGGEETQY
TRBJ2-2 TRBV30 AWSARGPTGELF
TRBJ2-7 TRBV21-1 ASSKVEGTASYEQY
TRBJ2-2 TRBV6-1 ASGLAGATGELF
TRBJ2-3 TRBV5-4 ASSRVAGDWDTQY
TRBJ2-7 TRBV11-1 ASSLVGNYEQY
TRBJ1-4 TRBV2 ASRAQTTNEKLF
TRBJ1-6 TRBV30 AWSPGQGSPPLH
TRBJ1-1 TRBV27 ASSLLGQGNTEAF
TRBJ1-3 TRBV4-1 ASSQEATESGNTIY
TRBJ2-7 TRBV10-3 AISELGDSGEQY
TRBJ2-7 TRBV28 ASSQLAGAYEQY
TRBJ1-5 TRBV19 ATKDGLTGNQPQH